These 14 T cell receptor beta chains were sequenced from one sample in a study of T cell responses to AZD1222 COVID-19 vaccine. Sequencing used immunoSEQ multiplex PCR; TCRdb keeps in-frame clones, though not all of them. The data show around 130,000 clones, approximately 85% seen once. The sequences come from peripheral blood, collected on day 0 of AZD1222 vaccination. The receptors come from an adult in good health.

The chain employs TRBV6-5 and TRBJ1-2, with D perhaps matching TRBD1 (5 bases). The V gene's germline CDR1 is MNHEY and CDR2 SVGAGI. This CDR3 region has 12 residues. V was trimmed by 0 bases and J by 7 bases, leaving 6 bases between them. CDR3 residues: CASSYSQGGYTF. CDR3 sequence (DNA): TGTGCCAGCAGTTACTCTCAGGGTGGCTACACCTTC.

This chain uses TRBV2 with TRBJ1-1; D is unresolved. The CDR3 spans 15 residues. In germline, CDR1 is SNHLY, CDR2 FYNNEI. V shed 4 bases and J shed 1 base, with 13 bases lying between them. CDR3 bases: TGTGCCAGCAGTGTGTCAAGGGAGCCGAACACTGAAGCTTTCTTT. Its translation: CASSVSREPNTEAFF.

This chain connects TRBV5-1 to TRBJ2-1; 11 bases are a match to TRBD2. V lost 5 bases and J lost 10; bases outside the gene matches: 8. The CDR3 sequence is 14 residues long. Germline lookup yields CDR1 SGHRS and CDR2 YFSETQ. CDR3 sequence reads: CASRATSGSTEQFF. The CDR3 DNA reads TGCGCCAGCAGAGCTACTAGCGGGAGTACAGAGCAGTTCTTC. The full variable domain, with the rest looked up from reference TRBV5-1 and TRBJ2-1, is KAGVTQTPRYLIKTRGQQVTLSCSPISGHRSVSWYQQTPGQGLQFLFEYFSETQRNKGNFPGRFSGRQFSNSRSEMNVSTLELGDSALYLCASRATSGSTEQFFGPGTRLTVL.

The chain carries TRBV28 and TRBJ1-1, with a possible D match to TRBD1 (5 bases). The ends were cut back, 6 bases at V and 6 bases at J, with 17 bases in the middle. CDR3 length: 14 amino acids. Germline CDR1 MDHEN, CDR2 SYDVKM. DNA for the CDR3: TGTGCCAGCAGAACAGGCAGGTCCCAATCTGAAGCTTTCTTT. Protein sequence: CASRTGRSQSEAFF.

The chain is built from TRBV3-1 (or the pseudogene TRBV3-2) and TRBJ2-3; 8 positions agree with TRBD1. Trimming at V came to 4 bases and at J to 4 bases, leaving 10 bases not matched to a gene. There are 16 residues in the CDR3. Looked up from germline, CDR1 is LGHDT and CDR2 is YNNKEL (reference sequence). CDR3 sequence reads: CASSPTLQGGPDTQYF. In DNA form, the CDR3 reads TGTGCCAGCAGCCCCACCCTACAGGGGGGCCCAGATACGCAGTATTTT.

The CDR3 DNA sequence: TGTGCCAGCAGCTTTGGTGGGGTCAATGAGCAGTTCTTC. Amino acids: CASSFGGVNEQFF. The chain has TRBV7-9 and TRBJ2-1, with no clear D. The CDR3 is 13 residues long. The germline V gene has CDR1 SEHNR and CDR2 FQNEAQ (reference sequence). The V end lost 3 bases, the J end lost 6 bases, and 9 bases lay between the germline ends.

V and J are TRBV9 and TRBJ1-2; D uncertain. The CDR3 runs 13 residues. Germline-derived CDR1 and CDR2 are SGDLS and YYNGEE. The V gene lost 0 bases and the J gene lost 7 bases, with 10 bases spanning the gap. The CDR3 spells CASSVVVGGGYTF. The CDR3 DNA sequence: TGTGCCAGCAGCGTAGTGGTAGGAGGTGGCTACACCTTC.

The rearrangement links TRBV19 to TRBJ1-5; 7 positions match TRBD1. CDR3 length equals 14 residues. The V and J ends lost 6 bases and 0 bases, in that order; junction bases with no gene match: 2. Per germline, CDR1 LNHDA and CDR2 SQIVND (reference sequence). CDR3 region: CASRGQYSNQPQHF. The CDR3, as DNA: TGTGCCAGTAGGGGACAGTATAGCAATCAGCCCCAGCATTTT.

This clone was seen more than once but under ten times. The chain's CDR3 is CASSRGGLSQPQHF. The CDR3 bases are TGTGCCAGTAGCAGGGGGGGGTTAAGTCAGCCCCAGCATTTT. The J gene is TRBJ1-5, the V gene TRBV19; 7 nucleotides line up with TRBD1. Per germline, CDR1 LNHDA and CDR2 SQIVND (reference sequence). This CDR3 region has 14 residues. Trimming cost V 6 bases and J 6 bases; bases outside gene matches: 8.

The CDR3 region has the DNA TGTGCTAGTGGGAGAGAGACCGGGACAGGGAACCACAATGAGCAGTTCTTC. It specifies CASGRETGTGNHNEQFF. The chain carries TRBV12-5 and TRBJ2-1; 9 bases align to TRBD1. The CDR3 length is 17 residues. Germline V gives CDR1 LGHNT, CDR2 FRNRAP. Germline trimming cut 6 bases from V and 5 bases from J; bases unmatched to any gene: 14.

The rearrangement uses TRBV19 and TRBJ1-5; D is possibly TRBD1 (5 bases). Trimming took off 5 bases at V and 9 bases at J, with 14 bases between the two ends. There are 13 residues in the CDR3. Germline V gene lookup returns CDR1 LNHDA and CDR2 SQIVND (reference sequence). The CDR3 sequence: CASSEGPLRPQHF. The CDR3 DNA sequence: TGTGCCAGTAGTGAGGGGCCCCTTAGGCCCCAGCATTTT.

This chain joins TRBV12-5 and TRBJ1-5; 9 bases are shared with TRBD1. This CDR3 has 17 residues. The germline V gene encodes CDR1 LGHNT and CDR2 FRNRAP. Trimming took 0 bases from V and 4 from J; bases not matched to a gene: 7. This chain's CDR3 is CASGLVRKTGGNQPQHF. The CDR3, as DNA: TGTGCTAGTGGTTTGGTACGAAAGACAGGGGGAAATCAGCCCCAGCATTTT.

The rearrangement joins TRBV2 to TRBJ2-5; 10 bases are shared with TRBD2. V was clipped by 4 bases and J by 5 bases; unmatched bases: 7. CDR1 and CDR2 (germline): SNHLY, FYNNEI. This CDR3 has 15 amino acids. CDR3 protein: CASSVASGSGETQYF. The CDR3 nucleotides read TGTGCCAGCAGTGTGGCTAGCGGGAGCGGGGAGACCCAGTACTTC.

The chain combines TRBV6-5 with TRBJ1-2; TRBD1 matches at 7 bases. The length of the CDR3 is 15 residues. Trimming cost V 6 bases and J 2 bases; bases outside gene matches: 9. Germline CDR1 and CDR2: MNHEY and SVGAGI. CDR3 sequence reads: CASRQGDSENYGYTF. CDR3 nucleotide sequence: TGTGCCAGCAGGCAAGGGGACAGCGAGAACTATGGCTACACCTTC.